This passage covers 14 T cell receptor beta chains from one sample sequenced in a study of PD-1 blockade in classical Hodgkin lymphoma. The time point: cycle 4 day 1 (C4D1), after five to seven weeks of nivolumab. In every patient, relapse followed autologous stem cell transplantation, while exposure to brentuximab vedotin differed. Some clones are missing from TCRdb's copy, which holds only in-frame ones; the method was immunoSEQ multiplex PCR. The repertoire holds some 95,000 clones, with over 75% as singletons. This specimen consisted of peripheral blood mononuclear cells (PBMCs), obtained before the fourth cycle of nivolumab. The receptor source for this set is a human donor with classical Hodgkin lymphoma.

This clone was detected only once. This chain links TRBV10-3 with TRBJ2-3; 10 bases line up with TRBD1. The CDR3 consists of 14 residues. V lost 7 bases and J lost 2; bases outside the gene matches: 3. Germline V gene sequence: CDR1 ENHRY, CDR2 SYGVKD. CDR3 bases: TGTGCCATCACCGGGACAGGGGTCACAGATACGCAGTATTTT. Encoded protein: CAITGTGVTDTQYF.

The chain links TRBV30 to TRBJ1-3, with 8 bases lining up with TRBD1. The CDR3 covers 12 residues. Germline CDR1 GTSNPN, CDR2 SVGIG (reference sequence). J was trimmed by 3 bases and V by 6 bases; bases with no gene match: 1. Written as DNA, the CDR3 is TGTGCCTGCGACAGGGGTGGAAACACCATATATTTT. This sequence encodes CACDRGGNTIYF.

A single count supports this clone. The V and J genes are TRBV18 and TRBJ1-1, with D perhaps matching TRBD1 (5 bases). The V end was cut by 0 bases, the J end by 1 base, with 9 bases between. The CDR3 contains 15 residues. CDR1 is KGHSH, CDR2 LQKENI, per germline. The CDR3 loop reads CASSPPRDGNTEAFF. As DNA, the CDR3 is TGTGCCAGCTCACCACCCCGGGACGGGAACACTGAAGCTTTCTTT.

The J gene is TRBJ2-1, the V gene TRBV10-3; no definite D call. Germline-derived CDR1 and CDR2 are ENHRY and SYGVKD. The CDR3 extends over 12 amino acids. The V and J ends lost 4 bases and 7 bases respectively, with 8 bases between them. CDR3 sequence (DNA): TGTGCCATCAGTGTCCCAAGTAATGAGCAGTTCTTC. Translation gives CAISVPSNEQFF.

Only a few counts were recorded for this clone. J is TRBJ1-2 and V is TRBV4-1, with D maybe TRBD1 (6 bases). The germline V gene encodes CDR1 MGHRA and CDR2 YSYEKL. The CDR3 runs 14 residues. Trimming left V 0 bases short and J 5 bases short, with 10 bases between. The CDR3 bases are TGCGCCAGCAGCCAAGAGAACAGGGTTTATGGCTACACCTTC. Its translation: CASSQENRVYGYTF.

The V call is TRBV4-2, the J call TRBJ2-7, with TRBD1 matching 11 bases. CDR1 LGHNA and CDR2 YNFKEQ come from the germline V gene. With V trimmed by 2 bases and J by 5 bases, 5 bases remained unmatched. This CDR3 contains 15 residues. CDR3 amino acids: CASSQTGQGANEQYF. The CDR3 bases are TGTGCCAGCAGCCAAACCGGACAGGGGGCCAACGAGCAGTACTTC.

A few counts support this clone. The chain carries TRBV7-9 and TRBJ2-5; 8 positions match TRBD1. The CDR3 is 17 residues long. V shed 5 bases, J shed 3 bases, and the junction held 14 bases outside the gene matches. Germline V gene data show CDR1 as SEHNR and CDR2 as FQNEAQ (reference sequence). CDR3 sequence (DNA): TGTGCCAGCAGCCTAAACCTGATACAGGGGGTAGAAGAGACCCAGTACTTC. This sequence encodes CASSLNLIQGVEETQYF. The variable domain in full, with the rest retrieved from reference TRBV7-9 and TRBJ2-5, is DTGVSQNPRHKITKRGQNVTFRCDPISEHNRLYWYRQTLGQGPEFLTYFQNEAQLEKSRLLSDRFSAERPKGSFSTLEIQRTEQGDSAMYLCASSLNLIQGVEETQYFGPGTRLLVL.

The V gene is TRBV27, the J gene TRBJ2-1; D is unresolved. Trimming removed 2 bases at V and 4 bases at J, with 6 bases between. CDR3 length: 13 amino acids. Germline CDR1 reads MNHEY; CDR2 reads SMNVEV (reference sequence). CDR3 residues: CASSLAQYNEQFF. For the CDR3, the DNA is TGTGCCAGCAGTTTAGCGCAGTACAATGAGCAGTTCTTC.

This chain links TRBV11-3 with TRBJ1-1; D call uncertain. CDR1 and CDR2 from the germline V gene are SGHNT and YENEEA. V was shortened by 6 bases and J by 7 bases, with 12 bases between the two germline ends. This CDR3 region has 12 residues. The CDR3 coding sequence is TGTGCCAGCAGTTCCGGGTTGGGTGAAGCTTTCTTT. Translating gives CASSSGLGEAFF.

This sequence joins TRBV5-1 and TRBJ2-7; weak D call: TRBD2 (5 bases). Trimming stripped 4 bases from V and 1 base from J, with 12 bases between. The CDR3 consists of 14 residues. The germline gives CDR1 SGHRS, CDR2 YFSETQ. CDR3 residues: CASSPTSGSYEQYF. DNA of the CDR3: TGCGCCAGCAGCCCAACATCGGGGTCCTACGAGCAGTACTTC.

The V and J genes are TRBV2 and TRBJ1-2; possible D gene TRBD1, 6 bases. The CDR3 extends over 13 amino acids. Germline-derived CDR1 and CDR2 are SNHLY and FYNNEI. Trimming left V 4 bases short and J 2 bases short, with 8 bases between. The CDR3 spells CASSGTENYGYTF. The CDR3 region has the DNA TGTGCCAGCAGTGGGACAGAAAACTATGGCTACACCTTC.

A few counts support this clone. The V and J genes are TRBV9 and TRBJ1-2; D is ambiguous. The CDR3 is made up of 13 amino acids. V dropped 4 bases and J dropped 2 bases, with 9 bases sitting between them. The germline V gene encodes CDR1 SGDLS and CDR2 YYNGEE. In nucleotides, the CDR3 is TGTGCCAGCAGCTTAGGGCAGAACTATGGCTACACCTTC. Translation gives CASSLGQNYGYTF. The full variable domain, rest sourced from reference TRBV9 and TRBJ1-2, is DSGVTQTPKHLITATGQRVTLRCSPRSGDLSVYWYQQSLDQGLQFLIQYYNGEERAKGNILERFSAQQFPDLHSELNLSSLELGDSALYFCASSLGQNYGYTFGSGTRLTVV.

The J gene is TRBJ1-5, the V gene TRBV7-8; D gene unclear. This CDR3 region has 12 residues. Germline values: CDR1 SGHVS, CDR2 FQNEAQ. Between the trimmed V and J ends, which lost 0 bases and 4 bases, there was a span of 1 base. The CDR3 protein is CASSLANQPQHF. The CDR3 bases are TGTGCCAGCAGCTTAGCGAATCAGCCCCAGCATTTT.

The V and J genes are TRBV5-1 and TRBJ2-3, with D maybe TRBD2 (7 bases). Germline values: CDR1 SGHRS, CDR2 YFSETQ. This CDR3 is 13 amino acids long. V was trimmed by 5 bases and J by 6 bases, leaving 13 bases between them. In nucleotides, the CDR3 is TGCGCCAGCAGAGGGGGAGCGGGGGATACGCAGTATTTT. It translates to CASRGGAGDTQYF.